The clone carrying this TCR beta chain was detected once. Produced via immunoSEQ multiplex PCR; TCRdb's table is partial and in-frame only. The sample carries hundreds of thousands of clones, about 89% recorded once. Trimming pared 7 bases from V and 1 base from J, leaving 19 bases between. CDR3 size: 16 residues. Germline CDR1 LNHDA, CDR2 SQIVND (reference sequence). Seattle patient enrollment occurred during active infection, with longitudinal follow-up thereafter. This record comes from a study of blood T cell repertoires in COVID-19. Study overall: COVID-19 samples, acute and convalescent, were from the United States, Italy and Spain. The analysed material was cDNA or gDNA that came from T cells, B-cell-depleted T cells, or PBMCs.

Input material: peripheral blood. The chain is built from TRBV19 and TRBJ1-1, with no clear D. This receptor was identified in a woman in her forties or fifties with COVID-19, enrolled during active disease. CDR3 sequence: CASTIDGRVGNTEAFF. The CDR3 DNA follows: TGTGCCAGTACCATTGACGGGCGGGTAGGGAACACTGAAGCTTTCTTT.